In this sample, the clone carrying this T cell receptor (beta chain) turned up a few times. Antigen: not known. Findings and caveats of the study: Tumor Treg TCRs overlapped most with tumor naive CD4+ cells.

MiXCR, run by TCRdb on the 5' RACE reads, gives a single entry per CDR3 protein. Among approximately 7,000 distinct CDR3 sequences listed, 40% to 60% were seen once. Germline trimming cut 5 bases from V and 4 bases from J; bases unmatched to any gene: 7. Per germline, CDR1 SGHVS and CDR2 FNYEAQ. The CDR3 consists of 14 residues. The chain has TRBV7-6 and TRBJ2-7; 8 bases map to TRBD2. The source material was naive CD4+ T cells sorted from a lymph node. The subset is: naive CD4+ T cells, CD4+CD45RA+CD25-. The clonotype was recovered from a female donor with breast cancer. DNA for the CDR3: TGTGCCAGCAGCCCCGCGGCTAGCGGGTACGAGCAGTACTTC. Protein product: CASSPAASGYEQYF.